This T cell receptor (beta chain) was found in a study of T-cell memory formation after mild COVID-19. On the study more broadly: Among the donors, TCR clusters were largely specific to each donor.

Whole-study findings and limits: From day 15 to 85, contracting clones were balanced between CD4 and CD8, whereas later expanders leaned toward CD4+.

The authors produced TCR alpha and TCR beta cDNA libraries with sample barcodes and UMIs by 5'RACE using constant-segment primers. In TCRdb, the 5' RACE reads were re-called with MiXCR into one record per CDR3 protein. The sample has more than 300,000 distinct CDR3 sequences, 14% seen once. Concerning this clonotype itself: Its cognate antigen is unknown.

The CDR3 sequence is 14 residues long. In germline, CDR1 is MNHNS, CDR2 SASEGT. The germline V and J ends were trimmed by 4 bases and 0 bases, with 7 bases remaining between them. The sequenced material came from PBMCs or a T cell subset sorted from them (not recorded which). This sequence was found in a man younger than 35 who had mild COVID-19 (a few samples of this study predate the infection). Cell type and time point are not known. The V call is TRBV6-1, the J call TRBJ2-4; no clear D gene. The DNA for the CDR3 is TGTGCCAGCAGTGTGCGGTCAGCCAAAAACATTCAGTACTTC. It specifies CASSVRSAKNIQYF.